The 19 T cell receptor beta chains below all came from one sample that was sequenced in a study of identical twins. In TCRdb, the 5' RACE reads were re-called with MiXCR into one record per CDR3 protein. This sample has fewer than 800,000 distinct CDR3 sequences, with about 7.1% found just once. The sample also formed part of further work on yellow fever vaccine responses in identical twins.

Sequencing input: PBMCs. Receptor source: a woman under 30 in good health.

This clonotype appeared many times. The chain links TRBV2 to TRBJ2-1, with TRBD2 matching 9 bases. Trimming cost V 4 bases and J 8 bases; bases outside gene matches: 9. CDR3 size: 15 residues. Germline lookup yields CDR1 SNHLY and CDR2 FYNNEI. The CDR3 DNA is TGTGCCAGCAGTGGCGGGCTAGCGGGATTCTATGAGCAGTTCTTC. Protein product: CASSGGLAGFYEQFF.

This clonotype was detected a few times. V and J are TRBV7-9 and TRBJ1-4; 7 bases align to TRBD1. From germline, CDR1 is SEHNR and CDR2 FQNEAQ (reference sequence). This CDR3 is built from 17 residues. The junction had 8 bases not matched to a gene; V was cut back by 0 bases and J by 4 bases. CDR3 sequence (DNA): TGTGCCAGCAGCTTAGCTTCTGGGACAGCTTATAATGAAAAACTGTTTTTT. Its protein is CASSLASGTAYNEKLFF. Together with reference TRBV7-9 and TRBJ1-4, the CDR3 gives the full variable domain: DTGVSQNPRHKITKRGQNVTFRCDPISEHNRLYWYRQTLGQGPEFLTYFQNEAQLEKSRLLSDRFSAERPKGSFSTLEIQRTEQGDSAMYLCASSLASGTAYNEKLFFGSGTQLSVL.

This chain joins TRBV29-1 and TRBJ1-2; D is undetermined. Germline V lookup: CDR1 SQVTM, CDR2 ANQGSEA. V was clipped by 0 bases and J by 2 bases, with 16 bases between them. This CDR3 contains 16 residues. CDR3 DNA sequence: TGCAGCGTTGAAGATGCCGGAGGAGCAATAAACTATGGCTACACCTTC. It yields the protein CSVEDAGGAINYGYTF. The whole variable domain, remainder taken from reference TRBV29-1 and TRBJ1-2, is SAVISQKPSRDICQRGTSLTIQCQVDSQVTMMFWYRQQPGQSLTLIATANQGSEATYESGFVIDKFPISRPNLTFSTLTVSNMSPEDSSIYLCSVEDAGGAINYGYTFGSGTRLTVV.

In its sample, this clonotype was seen many times. The chain recombines TRBV7-9 with TRBJ2-3; D might be TRBD1 or TRBD2, each matching 5 bases. The CDR3 length is 14 residues. Trimming shortened V by 10 bases and J by 4 bases, and 18 bases separated the two germline ends. Looked up from germline, CDR1 is SEHNR and CDR2 is FQNEAQ (reference sequence). CDR3 region: CATVGTMGADTQYF. CDR3 DNA sequence: TGTGCCACAGTTGGGACCATGGGCGCAGATACGCAGTATTTT.

This clonotype was counted a few times. V is TRBV10-3 and J is TRBJ2-7, with a possible D match to TRBD2 (7 bases). In germline, CDR1 is ENHRY, CDR2 SYGVKD. Trimming left V 8 bases short and J 4 bases short, with 15 bases between. The CDR3 is 13 residues long. The CDR3 here is CAIGFGGPYEQYV. In DNA, the CDR3 is TGTGCCATCGGGTTCGGGGGGCCTTACGAGCAGTACGTC.

This clonotype has more than one count but fewer than ten. The gene calls are TRBV2 and TRBJ2-3; 9 positions match TRBD2. The CDR3 loop spans 15 amino acids. In germline, CDR1 is SNHLY, CDR2 FYNNEI. Trimming took 1 base from V and 5 from J; bases not matched to a gene: 4. The CDR3 region has the DNA TGTGCCAGCAGTGAAGGCGGGGGGGCCTTAGATACGCAGTATTTT. It codes for CASSEGGGALDTQYF.

This clonotype was seen ten or more times. V is TRBV12-3 or TRBV12-4 and J is TRBJ2-5, with D unresolved. Deletions cut 7 bases from V and 4 bases from J, with 7 bases between. CDR3 length: 11 amino acids. The CDR3 bases are TGTGCCAGCACCCAAAGAGAGACCCAGTACTTC. This gives the protein CASTQRETQYF.

This clonotype has a handful of counts. V usage is TRBV20-1 and J usage is TRBJ2-7; D perhaps matches TRBD2 (5 bases). From germline, CDR1 is DFQATT and CDR2 SNEGSKA (reference sequence). The V gene lost 4 bases and the J gene lost 6 bases, with 10 bases spanning the gap. The CDR3 totals 11 residues. The CDR3 protein is CSATTGFEQYF. For the CDR3, the DNA is TGCAGTGCTACCACGGGGTTCGAGCAGTACTTC.

V gene TRBV13 combines with J gene TRBJ2-7; tentatively, D is TRBD2 (6 bases). Trimming shortened V by 5 bases and J by 6 bases, and 11 bases separated the two germline ends. The CDR3 is 12 amino acids. The germline gives CDR1 PRHDT, CDR2 FYEKMQ (reference sequence). The CDR3 spells CASSPGLREQYF. The DNA for the CDR3 is TGTGCCAGCAGCCCTGGACTACGCGAGCAGTACTTC. The full variable domain, rest sourced from reference TRBV13 and TRBJ2-7, is AAGVIQSPRHLIKEKRETATLKCYPIPRHDTVYWYQQGPGQDPQFLISFYEKMQSDKGSIPDRFSAQQFSDYHSELNMSSLELGDSALYFCASSPGLREQYFGPGTRLTVT.

In its sample, this clonotype was seen a few times. The chain joins TRBV2 to TRBJ2-7, with D tentatively TRBD1 (6 bases). The CDR3 sequence is 16 residues long. From germline, CDR1 is SNHLY and CDR2 FYNNEI. The ends were cut back, 3 bases at V and 4 bases at J, with 19 bases in the middle. In DNA form, the CDR3 reads TGTGCCAGCAGTGAGACCCGGTTGAGGGGGAGTTACGAGCAGTACTTC. It is translated as CASSETRLRGSYEQYF.

The chain uses TRBV10-3 and TRBJ2-3; D gene uncertain. Trimming left V 2 bases short and J 0 bases short, with 3 bases between. Germline CDR1 is ENHRY and CDR2 is SYGVKD. The CDR3 spans 13 residues. CDR3 region: CAISEDSTDTQYF. CDR3 DNA sequence: TGTGCCATCAGTGAGGACAGCACAGATACGCAGTATTTT.

The chain couples TRBV29-1 to TRBJ2-2; 8 positions agree with TRBD2. Germline-derived CDR1 and CDR2 are SQVTM and ANQGSEA. The CDR3 length is 14 residues. V gave up 1 base and J gave up 7 bases; unmatched junction bases: 5. This chain's CDR3 is CSVEASGLGGELFF. The CDR3 DNA is TGCAGCGTTGAAGCTAGCGGGTTAGGCGGGGAGCTGTTTTTT.

This clonotype was seen many times. The chain recombines TRBV20-1 with TRBJ2-1, with D hard to call. This CDR3 region has 12 residues. V gave up 0 bases and J gave up 10 bases, with 10 bases separating them. Germline V gene lookup returns CDR1 DFQATT and CDR2 SNEGSKA (reference sequence). Here the CDR3 reads CSAREVAHEQFF. The CDR3 nucleotides read TGCAGTGCTAGAGAAGTAGCTCACGAGCAGTTCTTC.

Only a few counts were recorded for this clonotype. The gene calls are TRBV29-1 and TRBJ2-7, with 7 nucleotides matching TRBD1. The germline V gene has CDR1 SQVTM and CDR2 ANQGSEA. J gave up 2 bases and V 6 bases, and 4 bases lay outside the gene matches. This CDR3 contains 12 residues. CDR3 sequence reads: CSVATGPYEQYF. CDR3 nucleotide sequence: TGCAGCGTGGCGACAGGGCCCTACGAGCAGTACTTC.

Ten or more counts support this clonotype. The chain combines TRBV10-3 with TRBJ2-7; weak D call: TRBD2 (5 bases). CDR3 size: 14 residues. CDR1 is ENHRY and CDR2 is SYGVKD in the germline V gene. The V and J ends lost 3 bases and 0 bases respectively, with 9 bases between them. CDR3 sequence (DNA): TGTGCCATCAGTGATAGCGTTGTCTCCTACGAGCAGTACTTC. Translated: CAISDSVVSYEQYF.

This clonotype came up a few times. The chain carries TRBV9 and TRBJ1-2; no reliable D call. V was pared by 0 bases and J by 2 bases, with 11 bases between. Germline assignment: CDR1 SGDLS and CDR2 YYNGEE. The CDR3 is made up of 15 amino acids. CDR3: CASSVVAGANYGYTF. CDR3 nucleotides: TGTGCCAGCAGCGTAGTGGCAGGCGCGAACTATGGCTACACCTTC.

The V and J genes are TRBV7-6 and TRBJ2-7; D unclear. The CDR3 is made up of 13 amino acids. Germline loops: CDR1 SGHVS, CDR2 FNYEAQ. V was clipped by 5 bases and J by 1 base, with 9 bases between them. CDR3 region: CASSPGRSYEQYF. Written as DNA, the CDR3 is TGTGCCAGCAGCCCTGGACGGTCCTACGAGCAGTACTTC. Filled out from reference TRBV7-6 and TRBJ2-7, the complete variable domain reads GAGVSQSPRYKVTKRGQDVALRCDPISGHVSLYWYRQALGQGPEFLTYFNYEAQQDKSGLPNDRFSAERPEGSISTLTIQRTEQRDSAMYRCASSPGRSYEQYFGPGTRLTVT.

The chain has TRBV25-1 and TRBJ2-5; TRBD2 matches 8 bases. The length of the CDR3 is 15 residues. The V segment lost 5 bases and the J segment 7 bases; nucleotides outside the gene matches: 12. Per the germline V gene, CDR1 is MGHDK and CDR2 is SYGVNS. The CDR3 here is CASSSSGGTPGTQYF. The CDR3 DNA follows: TGTGCCAGCAGTTCAAGCGGGGGCACCCCAGGGACCCAGTACTTC.

The chain carries TRBV5-5 and TRBJ1-2; 9 nucleotides line up with TRBD1. The CDR3 is made up of 15 amino acids. The germline CDR1 and CDR2 sequences are SGHKS and YYEKEE (reference sequence). Trimming took 1 base from V and 3 from J; bases not matched to a gene: 4. This chain's CDR3 is CASSLSQGAYYGYTF. The CDR3 nucleotides are TGTGCCAGCAGCTTGTCACAGGGGGCATACTATGGCTACACCTTC.